This record concerns one T cell receptor beta chain sequence. Antigen unknown. Regions amplified from RNA transcripts were the TCR beta CDR3 regions. Initially, a first-round RT-PCR of the TCR CDR3 employed the HTBI primer set. MiXCR was run by TCRdb on the multiplex PCR reads, yielding one entry per CDR3 protein. The profile shows about 300,000 distinct CDR3 sequences, around 20% of them singletons. The sample comes from a study of T cells in Graves' hyperthyroidism and ophthalmopathy. Notes on the study in general: The model anticipated ophthalmopathy a median around six months pre-onset.

There are 14 residues in the CDR3. With 5 bases removed from V and 5 bases from J, the gap between germline ends came to 15 bases. This chain connects TRBV12-3 or TRBV12-4 to TRBJ1-1; D might be TRBD1 (6 bases). The material sequenced was blood. The sequence was collected from a man aged 45 to 65 with Graves' ophthalmopathy. Here the CDR3 DNA reads TGTGCCAGCAGTCATCCGGGACAATTAACTGAAGCTTTCTTT. Protein: CASSHPGQLTEAFF.